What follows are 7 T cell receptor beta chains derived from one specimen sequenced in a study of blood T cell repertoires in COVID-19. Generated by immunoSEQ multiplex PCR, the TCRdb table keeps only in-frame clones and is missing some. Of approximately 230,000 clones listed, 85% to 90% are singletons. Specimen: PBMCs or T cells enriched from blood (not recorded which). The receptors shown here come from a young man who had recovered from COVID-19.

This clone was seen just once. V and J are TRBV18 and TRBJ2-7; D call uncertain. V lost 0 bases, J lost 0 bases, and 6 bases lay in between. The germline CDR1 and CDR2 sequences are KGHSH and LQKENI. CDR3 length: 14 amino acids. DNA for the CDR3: TGTGCCAGCTCACCACCGACGGGCTCCTACGAGCAGTACTTC. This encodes CASSPPTGSYEQYF.

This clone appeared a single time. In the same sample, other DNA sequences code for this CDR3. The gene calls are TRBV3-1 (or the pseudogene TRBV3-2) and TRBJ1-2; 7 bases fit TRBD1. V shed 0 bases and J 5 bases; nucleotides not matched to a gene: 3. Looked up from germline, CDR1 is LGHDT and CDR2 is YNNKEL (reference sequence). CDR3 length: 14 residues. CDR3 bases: TGTGCCAGCAGCCAAGATCGGACAGGTTATGGCTACACCTTC. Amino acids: CASSQDRTGYGYTF.

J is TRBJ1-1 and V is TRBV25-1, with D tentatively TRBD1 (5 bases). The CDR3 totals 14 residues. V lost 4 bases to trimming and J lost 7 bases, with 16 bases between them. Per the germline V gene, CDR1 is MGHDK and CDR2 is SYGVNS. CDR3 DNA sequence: TGTGCCAGCAGTGTCGGGGCGGGGGGAATTGAAGCTTTCTTT. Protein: CASSVGAGGIEAFF.

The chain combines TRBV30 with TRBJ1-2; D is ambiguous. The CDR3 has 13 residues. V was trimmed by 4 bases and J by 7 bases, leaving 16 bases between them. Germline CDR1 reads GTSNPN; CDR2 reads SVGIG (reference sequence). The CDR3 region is CAWIYAPGGGYTF. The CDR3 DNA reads TGTGCCTGGATCTACGCACCAGGTGGTGGCTACACCTTC. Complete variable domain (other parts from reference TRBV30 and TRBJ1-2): SQTIHQWPATLVQPVGSPLSLECTVEGTSNPNLYWYRQAAGRGLQLLFYSVGIGQISSEVPQNLSASRPQDRQFILSSKKLLLSDSGFYLCAWIYAPGGGYTFGSGTRLTVV.

The CDR3 reads CASSRDSLNYGYTF. Here the CDR3 DNA reads TGTGCCAGCAGCCGGGACAGTCTAAACTATGGCTACACCTTC. J is TRBJ1-2 and V is TRBV4-2, with TRBD1 matching 7 bases. Unmatched junction bases numbered 4, after V lost 4 bases and J lost 2 bases. The CDR3 contains 14 residues. The germline V gene has CDR1 LGHNA and CDR2 YNFKEQ.

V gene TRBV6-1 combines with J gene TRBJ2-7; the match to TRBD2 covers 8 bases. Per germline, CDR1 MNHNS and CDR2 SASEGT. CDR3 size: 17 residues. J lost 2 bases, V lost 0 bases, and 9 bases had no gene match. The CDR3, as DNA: TGTGCCAGCAGTGAAGCGCCGCCCGGGACTAGGACCTACGAGCAGTACTTC. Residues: CASSEAPPGTRTYEQYF.

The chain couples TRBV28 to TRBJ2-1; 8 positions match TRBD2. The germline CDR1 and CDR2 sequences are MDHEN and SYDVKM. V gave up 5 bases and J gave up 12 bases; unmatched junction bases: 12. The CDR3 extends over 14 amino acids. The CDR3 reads CASSLTGTSVAQFF. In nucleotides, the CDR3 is TGTGCCAGCAGTCTTACCGGGACTAGTGTCGCGCAGTTCTTC. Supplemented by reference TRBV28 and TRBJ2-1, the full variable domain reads DVKVTQSSRYLVKRTGEKVFLECVQDMDHENMFWYRQDPGLGLRLIYFSYDVKMKEKGDIPEGYSVSREKKERFSLILESASTNQTSMYLCASSLTGTSVAQFFGPGTRLTVL.